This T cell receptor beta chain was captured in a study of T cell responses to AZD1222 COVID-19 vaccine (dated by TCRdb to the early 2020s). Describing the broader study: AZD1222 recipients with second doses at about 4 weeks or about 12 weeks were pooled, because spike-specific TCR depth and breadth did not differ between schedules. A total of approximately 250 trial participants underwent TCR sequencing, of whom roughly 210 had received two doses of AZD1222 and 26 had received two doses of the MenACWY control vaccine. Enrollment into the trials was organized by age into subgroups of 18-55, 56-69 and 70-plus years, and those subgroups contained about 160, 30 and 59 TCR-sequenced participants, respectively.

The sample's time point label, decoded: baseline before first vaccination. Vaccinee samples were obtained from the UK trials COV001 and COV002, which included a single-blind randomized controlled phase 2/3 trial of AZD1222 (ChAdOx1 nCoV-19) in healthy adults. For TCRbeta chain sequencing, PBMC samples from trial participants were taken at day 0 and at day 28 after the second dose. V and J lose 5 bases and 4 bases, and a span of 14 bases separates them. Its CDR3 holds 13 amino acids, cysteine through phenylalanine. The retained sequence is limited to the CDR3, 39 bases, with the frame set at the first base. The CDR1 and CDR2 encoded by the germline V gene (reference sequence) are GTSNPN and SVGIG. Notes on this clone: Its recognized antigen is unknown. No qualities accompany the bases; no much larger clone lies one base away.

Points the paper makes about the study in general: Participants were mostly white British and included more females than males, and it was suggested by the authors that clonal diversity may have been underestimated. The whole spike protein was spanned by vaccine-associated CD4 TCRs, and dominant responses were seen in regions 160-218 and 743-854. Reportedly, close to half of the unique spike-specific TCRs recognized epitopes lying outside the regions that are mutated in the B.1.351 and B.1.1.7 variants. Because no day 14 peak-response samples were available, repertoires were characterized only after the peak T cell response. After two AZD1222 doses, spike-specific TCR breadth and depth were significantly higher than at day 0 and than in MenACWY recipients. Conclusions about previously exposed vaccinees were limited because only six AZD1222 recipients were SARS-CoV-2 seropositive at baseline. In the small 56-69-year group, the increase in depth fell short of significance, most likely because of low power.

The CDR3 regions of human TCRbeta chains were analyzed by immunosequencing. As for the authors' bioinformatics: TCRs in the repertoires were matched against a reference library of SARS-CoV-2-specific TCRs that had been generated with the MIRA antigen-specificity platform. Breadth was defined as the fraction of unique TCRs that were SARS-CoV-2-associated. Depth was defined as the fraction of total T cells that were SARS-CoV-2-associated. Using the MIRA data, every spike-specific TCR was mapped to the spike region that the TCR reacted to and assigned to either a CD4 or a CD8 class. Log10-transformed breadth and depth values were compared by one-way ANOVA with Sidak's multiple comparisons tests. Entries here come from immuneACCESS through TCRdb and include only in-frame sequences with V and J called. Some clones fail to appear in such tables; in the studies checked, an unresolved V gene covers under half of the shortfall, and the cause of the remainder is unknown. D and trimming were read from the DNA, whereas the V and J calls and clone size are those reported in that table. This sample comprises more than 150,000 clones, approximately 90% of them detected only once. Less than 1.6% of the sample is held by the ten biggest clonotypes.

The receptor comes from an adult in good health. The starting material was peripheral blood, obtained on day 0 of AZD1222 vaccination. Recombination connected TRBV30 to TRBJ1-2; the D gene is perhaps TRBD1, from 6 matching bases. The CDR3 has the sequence CAWLGGAGYGYTF. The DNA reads TGTGCCTGGCTTGGGGGGGCGGGCTATGGCTACACCTTC. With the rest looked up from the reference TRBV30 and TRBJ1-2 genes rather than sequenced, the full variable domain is SQTIHQWPATLVQPVGSPLSLECTVEGTSNPNLYWYRQAAGRGLQLLFYSVGIGQISSEVPQNLSASRPQDRQFILSSKKLLLSDSGFYLCAWLGGAGYGYTFGSGTRLTVV.